The 15 T cell receptor beta chains reported below all come from one sample, sequenced in a study of tumor and adjacent non-tumor tissue in lung cancer. A modified ARM-PCR protocol with three rounds of nested PCR amplified TCRbeta. TCRdb reprocessed the multiplex PCR reads via MiXCR and lists one record per CDR3 protein. The table lists 220,000 or so distinct CDR3 sequences, around 70% of them singletons. RNA was extracted from bulk tissue without any cell sorting. What was sequenced was lung tumor tissue. The source of these receptors is a man aged 55 to 69 with non-small cell lung cancer.

This clonotype appeared a few times. The chain couples TRBV10-3 to TRBJ2-1; TRBD2 matches at 9 bases. Germline CDR1 and CDR2: ENHRY and SYGVKD. The CDR3 extends over 20 amino acids. The CDR3 coding sequence is TGTGCTACGATCCCCCGAGACACGGTTGCTAGCGGGGAAATCTACAATGAGCAGTTCTTC. It specifies CATIPRDTVASGEIYNEQFF.

With regard to this clonotype: One end of the junction fails to match germline, which may point to a read error. The chain is built from TRBV10-1 and TRBJ1-2; TRBD1 agrees at 9 bases. Looked up from germline, CDR1 is WNHNN and CDR2 is SYGVQD (reference sequence). The CDR3 runs 13 residues. CDR3 bases: TGCGCCAGCTGTGACGGACAGGGGACTGGCTACACCTTC. Translated: CASCDGQGTGYTF.

On this clonotype itself: A junction end diverges from the germline sequence, so it may reflect a read error. The chain links TRBV29-1 to TRBJ1-2; D is unresolved. Germline-derived CDR1 and CDR2 are SQVTM and ANQGSEA. This CDR3 spans 11 amino acids. The CDR3 reads CSVAMGYDYTF. DNA for the CDR3: TGCAGCGTTGCCATGGGTTATGACTACACCTTC.

This clonotype has only one observation. This may be a read error, as it is one base from a much larger clone. The V call is TRBV6-1, the J call TRBJ2-1, with 7 bases lining up with TRBD2. The CDR3 extends over 12 amino acids. Germline V lookup: CDR1 MNHNS, CDR2 SASEGT. CDR3 DNA sequence: TGTACCAGCAGTATCCGGGGGGATGAGCAGTTCTTC. Translation: CTSSIRGDEQFF.

A few counts support this clonotype. Without the conserved terminal phenylalanine or tryptophan, this CDR3 likely stems from a read error. The genes are TRBV20-1 and TRBJ2-7, with D perhaps matching TRBD1 (5 bases). Deletions cut 6 bases from V and 5 bases from J, with 14 bases between. The germline gives CDR1 DFQATT, CDR2 SNEGSKA (reference sequence). This CDR3 has 12 residues. The CDR3 protein is CSAPQGFDEQYL. CDR3 DNA: TGCAGTGCACCTCAGGGCTTCGACGAGCAGTACCTC.

Regarding this clonotype: This clone may be a read error of a much larger clone one base away. This rearrangement joins TRBV6-5 to TRBJ2-7; 9 nucleotides agree with TRBD2. The CDR3 runs to 15 residues. The V gene's germline CDR1 is MNHEY and CDR2 SVGAGI. The CDR3 region is CTSSYLAGLSSEQYF. The CDR3 bases are TGTACCAGCAGTTACCTAGCGGGACTTTCTTCCGAGCAGTACTTC.

This clonotype showed up just once. Compared with germline, one end of the junction differs, possibly owing to a read error. The genes are TRBV4-2 and TRBJ1-5, with D unresolved. CDR3 length equals 15 residues. Germline CDR1 reads LGHNA; CDR2 reads YNFKEQ. Here the CDR3 DNA reads TGTGCCAGCACCCAAGAGGGCAGTCGCGATCAGCCCCAGCATTTT. Amino acids: CASTQEGSRDQPQHF.

This clonotype was seen at least ten times. The chain employs TRBV11-3 and TRBJ1-4; D uncertain. With 2 bases removed from V and 0 bases from J, the gap between germline ends came to 7 bases. CDR1 and CDR2 from the germline V gene are SGHNT and YENEEA. This CDR3 is 15 amino acids long. The CDR3 region has the DNA TGTGCCAGCAGCTTAAAAAGAGCAACTAATGAAAAACTGTTTTTT. Translated, it gives CASSLKRATNEKLFF.

A remark on this clonotype: The junction does not match germline at one end; this may be a read error. The CDR3 DNA follows: TGCAGTGCATTTAGCGGGTGCTACAATGGGCAGTTCTTC. It specifies CSAFSGCYNGQFF. The rearrangement uses TRBV20-1 and TRBJ2-1; TRBD2 agrees at 7 bases. Germline V gene lookup returns CDR1 DFQATT and CDR2 SNEGSKA (reference sequence). CDR3 length: 13 residues.

The V call is TRBV5-1, the J call TRBJ1-3, with TRBD1 as a possible D gene (5 bases). The CDR3 length is 15 residues. The germline V gene has CDR1 SGHRS and CDR2 YFSETQ. The V end was cut by 0 bases, the J end by 0 bases, with 7 bases between. Here the CDR3 DNA reads TGCGCCAGCAGCTTGGAGGGGAGCTCTGGAAACACCATATATTTT. It encodes CASSLEGSSGNTIYF.

This clonotype appeared a single time. The chain combines TRBV6-1 with TRBJ1-6, with D maybe TRBD1 (5 bases). Between the trimmed V and J ends, which lost 7 bases and 7 bases, there was a span of 14 bases. Germline V lookup: CDR1 MNHNS, CDR2 SASEGT. The CDR3 covers 14 residues. The CDR3 spells CASNRQRGNSPLHF. The CDR3 nucleotides are TGTGCCAGCAATCGACAGCGTGGGAATTCACCCCTCCACTTT.

This clonotype was observed a handful of times. One end of the junction does not line up with germline, which may come from a read error. The chain combines TRBV12-3 or TRBV12-4 with TRBJ2-1; D is ambiguous. The CDR3 sequence is 15 residues long. CDR3 sequence (DNA): TGTGCCAGCAGTTTAGAGATCCTAGTCTACAATGAGGAGTTCTTC. Residues: CASSLEILVYNEEFF.

The CDR3 loop reads CASSLQRNTGELFF. For the CDR3, the DNA is TGTGCCAGCAGTTTACAGCGGAACACCGGGGAGCTGTTTTTT. The chain has TRBV12-3 or TRBV12-4 and TRBJ2-2; D not certain. CDR3 size: 14 residues. Trimming took off 2 bases at V and 1 base at J, with 5 bases between the two ends.

Ten or more counts support this clonotype. V usage is TRBV12-3 or TRBV12-4 and J usage is TRBJ1-2, with 8 bases lining up with TRBD1. The V gene end was trimmed by 6 bases and the J gene end by 4 bases; junction bases not matched to a gene: 13. The CDR3 is 16 residues long. The CDR3 coding sequence is TGTGCCAGCAGCCTACTCTCAGGGGGCGCCGGCTATGGCTACACCTTC. Translated: CASSLLSGGAGYGYTF.

Comment on this clonotype: A read error is possible here, since a much larger clone lies one base away. The V call is TRBV20-1, the J call TRBJ2-5, with TRBD1 matching 7 bases. Germline trimming cut 6 bases from V and 5 bases from J; bases unmatched to any gene: 6. Germline CDR1 and CDR2: DFQATT and SNEGSKA (reference sequence). This CDR3 is built from 12 residues. The CDR3 spells CSARQGNETQYF. The CDR3 nucleotides read TGCAGTGCCCGACAGGGAAACGAGACCCAGTACTTC.